The next 7 T cell receptor beta chains were all read from a single sample in a study of blood T cell repertoires in COVID-19. Generated by immunoSEQ multiplex PCR, the TCRdb table keeps only in-frame clones and is missing some. This table has fewer than 250,000 clones, around 83% appearing once. Sequencing used peripheral blood. Receptors were obtained from a man between 45 and 60 years old with active or convalescent COVID-19.

This chain uses TRBV3-1 (or the pseudogene TRBV3-2) with TRBJ2-5; D gene unclear. CDR1 and CDR2 from the germline V gene are LGHDT and YNNKEL (reference sequence). CDR3 length equals 14 residues. The V end was cut by 0 bases, the J end by 9 bases, with 14 bases between. CDR3 amino acids: CASSQDLGNKAQYF. CDR3 sequence (DNA): TGTGCCAGCAGCCAAGATCTGGGCAATAAGGCCCAGTACTTC.

The rearrangement joins TRBV9 to TRBJ2-1, with TRBD2 matching 11 bases. With 3 bases clipped from V and 12 bases from J, the junction kept 8 bases outside the gene matches. The CDR3 sequence is 14 residues long. CDR1 and CDR2 (germline): SGDLS, YYNGEE. The CDR3 DNA follows: TGTGCCAGCAGCGCAGGCCTTACTAGCGGGGGGCAGTTCTTC. Encoded protein: CASSAGLTSGGQFF. The full variable domain, in which reference TRBV9 and TRBJ2-1 provide the parts outside the CDR3, is DSGVTQTPKHLITATGQRVTLRCSPRSGDLSVYWYQQSLDQGLQFLIQYYNGEERAKGNILERFSAQQFPDLHSELNLSSLELGDSALYFCASSAGLTSGGQFFGPGTRLTVL.

This clone appeared a single time. The chain employs TRBV6-5 and TRBJ1-1; 12 bases are a match to TRBD1. The CDR3 is 15 residues long. After removal of 6 bases from V and 6 bases from J, the junction contained 8 bases not matched to a gene. Germline V gives CDR1 MNHEY, CDR2 SVGAGI. DNA for the CDR3: TGTGCCAGCAGACCAACCGGGACAGGGGGCCCTGAAGCTTTCTTT. Protein: CASRPTGTGGPEAFF.

This clone was recorded at least ten times. The chain combines TRBV19 with TRBJ1-6, with 8 bases aligning to TRBD1. V shed 5 bases, J shed 11 bases, and the junction held 11 bases outside the gene matches. The germline V gene has CDR1 LNHDA and CDR2 SQIVND (reference sequence). This CDR3 is 15 amino acids long. The CDR3 DNA sequence: TGTGCCAGTAGTGTGACAGGGGACGAAGGGGCACCCCTCCACTTT. This translates into CASSVTGDEGAPLHF.

The chain employs TRBV6-1 and TRBJ2-3; possible D gene TRBD1, 5 bases. V gave up 1 base and J gave up 2 bases, with 22 bases separating them. From germline, CDR1 is MNHNS and CDR2 SASEGT. CDR3 length: 19 amino acids. DNA of the CDR3: TGTGCCAGCAGTGAAGGAAGGGCCAGCAGGGTCCGAGTCACAGATACGCAGTATTTT. Residues: CASSEGRASRVRVTDTQYF.

The chain is built from TRBV4-3 and TRBJ2-7; TRBD2 agrees at 8 bases. Trimming at V came to 1 base and at J to 3 bases, leaving 5 bases not matched to a gene. The CDR3 is 15 residues long. Germline lookup yields CDR1 LGHNA and CDR2 YSLEER. The CDR3 nucleotides read TGCGCCAGCAGCCAAGGTCCCGGGAGGGGCTACGAGCAGTACTTC. Its translation is CASSQGPGRGYEQYF.

The CDR3 reads CATSGQNNYGYTF. For the CDR3, the DNA is TGCGCCACCTCGGGACAGAATAACTATGGCTACACCTTC. The chain has TRBV10-2 and TRBJ1-2; 7 bases map to TRBD1. Germline CDR1 is WSHSY and CDR2 is SAAADI. The J segment lost 1 base and the V segment lost 10 bases, leaving 6 bases of the junction unmatched. The CDR3 is 13 residues long.